This T cell receptor beta chain was sequenced in a study of shared clonotypes between healthy human individuals (dated by TCRdb to the early 2020s). Some background on the complete study: A couple of women and a few men aged 18 to 49 years were included in the cohort. Per donor, three plates each were used for CD4 naive and CD4 memory, two for CD8 naive, and one for CD8 memory. To estimate repertoire size and how much clonotype sharing occurs between individuals, the study deeply sequenced the blood TCR repertoires of five healthy adults. Different laboratories and diverse techniques were used to prepare libraries and sequence TCR repertoires, to increase sequencing depth and limit assay-specific biases. Leukapheresis yielded between about 0.9 and 9 billion PBMCs per donor.

Donors were healthy HIV-negative adults with no recently reported acute infections or vaccinations. Only Caucasian adults living in Nashville, Tennessee, USA were represented among the donors. CD4+ T cells were enriched by magnetic negative selection, after which naive cells were positively selected on CD45RA and the negative fraction was taken as the memory subset. After blood collection by leukapheresis, PBMCs were isolated using Ficoll-Histopaque density gradient centrifugation and then cryopreserved in the vapor phase of liquid nitrogen. Purity and quantity of every magnetically sorted T cell population were checked by analytical flow cytometry. Genomic DNA was isolated from every sorted fraction and measured by UV absorbance on a Nanodrop 2000c. This clone was counted a few times. The antigen it recognizes is unknown. No much larger clone exists at a distance of one base, and base qualities are not known.

General study outcomes and caveats: Rarefaction of sorted-subset datasets indicated incomplete sequencing despite the large sequencing depth. Because the study included a small number of donors, the genetic and exposure-history diversity represented was limited. Pairwise subsampling led to the expectation that sequencing depth would affect the degree of clonotype sharing among donors. Compared with non-shared clonotypes, clonotypes shared by all four sorted-subset donors had higher generation probabilities. When a handful of donors were compared, the shared fraction of clonotypes was roughly 5% for naive CD4, less than 4% for naive CD8, about 2.5% for memory CD4, and 0.4% for memory CD8. Sampling was restricted to blood, and TCR repertoires in tissues likely differ from the TCR repertoires found in blood. Larger estimated clonotype richness was generally found for naive subsets than for memory subsets.

Using the deep immunoSEQ assay, TCR CDR3 regions were amplified from genomic DNA by multiplex PCR. For each cell subset, the extracted genomic DNA was distributed evenly across all wells of several immunoSEQ 96-well plates, and each plate served as one replicate. For sorted subsets, about 210 ng of genomic DNA, equivalent to 25,000 to 35,000 T cell genomes, went into each replicate PCR. Purified libraries were measured with a Qubit 3.0 fluorometer, size-checked on a Bioanalyzer 2100, and measured again with the KAPA Library Quantification kit. Every immunoSEQ 96-well plate was sequenced on a separate single-read 150-cycle Illumina NextSeq 550 flow cell. In the authors' own workflow: Because the immunoSEQ output held only junctional sequences and lacked quality scores, the filtering could not match the filtering applied to full-length reads. Sequences were annotated with PyIR, a Python wrapper for IgBLAST v1.9, using IMGT germline references to assign V/J genes and CDR3. Reads were removed for weak V/J assignments (E-value above 1e-6), missing CDR3, stop codons, out-of-frame junctions, or ambiguous translated residues. V3J clonotypes were defined as sequences sharing an identical inferred V gene, J gene, and CDR3 amino acid sequence. To compute the percentage overlap between repertoires, the number of shared unique clonotypes was divided by the size of the smaller repertoire. RTK rarefaction, the Chao1 estimator, and Recon v2.1 estimates of unobserved clonotypes were used to assess repertoire richness. For all TCRbeta clonotypes obtained by the gDNA method from four donors, generation probabilities were computed with OLGA. In TCRdb, the immuneACCESS table is reduced to in-frame sequences with V and J assigned. These tables do not hold every clone; where another copy was compared, an unresolved V gene accounts for under half, and the others remain unexplained. V and J calls and clone size follow that table, whereas D and trimming were derived from the DNA. The sample includes 170,000 or so clones, with approximately 70% observed a single time. The ten largest clones capture under 11% of the sample.

Material: memory CD4+ T cells sorted from blood. The label giving this sample's cell subset or site can be read as: CD45RA-negative fraction. The sequence derives from a man aged 25-45 years in good health.

The DNA sequence follows: TGTGCCAGCAGCTTGGGCGAGACGACTGGGCTTGAGCAGTTCTTC. Translation gives CASSLGETTGLEQFF. The chain is assembled from TRBV7-9 and TRBJ2-1, with the D gene uncertain. From the cysteine up to the phenylalanine, the CDR3 has a length of 15 residues. Only CDR3 DNA is held: 45 bases, read in frame from base 1. CDR1 and CDR2, per the germline V gene (reference sequence), are SEHNR and FQNEAQ. Trimming takes 3 bases from V and 9 bases from J, and the germline ends sit 18 bases apart.